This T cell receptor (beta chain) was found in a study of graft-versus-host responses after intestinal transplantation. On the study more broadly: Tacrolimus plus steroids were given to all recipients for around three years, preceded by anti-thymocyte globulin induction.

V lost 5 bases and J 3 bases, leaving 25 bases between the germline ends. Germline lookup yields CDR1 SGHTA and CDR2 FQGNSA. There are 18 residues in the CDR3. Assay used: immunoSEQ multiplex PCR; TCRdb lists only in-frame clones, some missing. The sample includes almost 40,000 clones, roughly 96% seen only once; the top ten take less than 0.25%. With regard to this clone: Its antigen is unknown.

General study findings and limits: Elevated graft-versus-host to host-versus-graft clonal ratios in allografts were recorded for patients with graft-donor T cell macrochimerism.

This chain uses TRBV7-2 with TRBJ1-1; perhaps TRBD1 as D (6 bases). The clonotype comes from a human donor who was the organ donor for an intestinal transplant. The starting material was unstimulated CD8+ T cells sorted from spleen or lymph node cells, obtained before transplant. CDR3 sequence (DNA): TGTGCCAGCAGCCACAAAATGAAGGACAGACCCTGGGACACTGAAGCTTTCTTT. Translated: CASSHKMKDRPWDTEAFF.